The clone carrying this T cell receptor (beta chain) came up many times. The antigen is unknown. These data belong to a study of response to subunit inactivated influenza vaccine. Study-wide points: New T cells are recruited in small numbers by each seasonal influenza vaccination, according to the authors' suggestion.

TCRdb ran MiXCR on the RT-PCR reads and lists one entry per CDR3 protein. The data contain a few hundred thousand distinct CDR3 sequences, 20% to 25% of them singletons. Germline lookup yields CDR1 WSHSY and CDR2 SAAADI. V lost 3 bases and J 0 bases, leaving 15 bases between the germline ends. The CDR3 sequence is 18 residues long. Material: PBMCs from blood, obtained about 20 months after vaccination. This receptor was taken from a man aged 50-75 years who received an inactivated influenza vaccine. The chain has TRBV10-2 and TRBJ1-6; weak D call: TRBD1 (5 bases). CDR3 bases: TGCGCCAGCAGTGACCAATTGGGGCTGAGCTCCTATAATTCACCCCTCCACTTT. Translating gives CASSDQLGLSSYNSPLHF.